Shown below are 16 T cell receptor beta chains from a single sample sequenced in a study of tumor-infiltrating lymphocytes in primary liver carcinoma. It was from roughly 20-30 mg of unsorted bulk tissue that RNA and DNA were co-extracted. Production of TCR beta cDNA used around 500 ng total RNA together with a constant-region primer. Slightly modified ARM-PCR served as the procedure for the TCR beta libraries. These libraries came from three rounds of nested multiplex PCR. The first two PCR rounds, around 10 cycles each, used TRBV1-TRBV30 forward primers and a C-beta reverse primer. TCRdb analysed the multiplex PCR reads with MiXCR anew, one entry per CDR3 protein. The sample comprises about 100,000 distinct CDR3 sequences, less than 75% of which are singletons, and roughly 27% rests with the top ten. Source material: tumor-adjacent normal liver tissue. The source is a man in his forties with primary liver carcinoma and hepatitis B virus infection.

Concerning this clonotype: This sequence may be a read error, since a much larger clone differs from it by one base. The chain is built from TRBV5-1 and TRBJ2-3; D is uncertain. Trimming took 2 bases from V and 4 from J, leaving 17 bases between them. CDR1 is SGHRS, CDR2 YFSETQ, per germline. CDR3 size: 16 residues. CDR3 residues: CASSFLGIGIPDTQYF. CDR3 coding DNA: TGCGCCAGCAGCTTTCTAGGGATAGGGATCCCAGATACGCAGTATTTT.

As regards this clonotype: A much larger clone lies one base from this, so it may be a read error. V and J are TRBV12-3 or TRBV12-4 and TRBJ1-4; D is perhaps TRBD1 (6 bases). The CDR3 is 13 residues long. V shed 6 bases and J shed 8 bases, with 13 bases lying between them. The CDR3 sequence: CASRPGHGEKLFF. The CDR3 bases are TGTGCCAGCAGGCCGGGACACGGCGAAAAACTGTTTTTT.

Of note for this clonotype: The junction departs from the called germline gene at one end, perhaps through a read error. The rearrangement links TRBV29-1 to TRBJ1-1, with D perhaps TRBD1 (5 bases). Looked up from germline, CDR1 is SQVTM and CDR2 is ANQGSEA. The CDR3 runs 10 residues. The CDR3 is CSVTTEEAFF. CDR3 in DNA: TGTAGCGTTACGACAGAGGAAGCTTTCTTT.

A note on this clonotype: It may be a read error: a sequence one base away is much more abundant. No conserved phenylalanine or tryptophan is present at the end of the CDR3, so a read error is the likely explanation. The genes are TRBV10-3 and TRBJ2-5, with 7 bases aligning to TRBD1. V shed 6 bases and J 0 bases; nucleotides not matched to a gene: 4. This CDR3 is built from 14 residues. Germline loops: CDR1 ENHRY, CDR2 SYGVKD. CDR3 protein: CAISLGQYQETQYL. CDR3 DNA: TGTGCCATCAGCTTGGGACAGTACCAAGAGACCCAGTACTTA.

Comments on this clonotype: The conserved phenylalanine or tryptophan normally closing the CDR3 is absent here, so this likely arose from a read error. The chain links TRBV6-5 to TRBJ2-5; 7 bases agree with TRBD2. The V gene's germline CDR1 is MNHEY and CDR2 SVGAGI. The CDR3 has 14 amino acids. The CDR3 here is CASSQAGSWETQYI. The CDR3 DNA reads as TGTGCCAGCAGTCAAGCGGGATCTTGGGAGACTCAGTACATC.

A note on this clonotype: Just one base apart from a much larger clone, this may be a read error. CDR3 in DNA: TGTGCCTGGAGTGAGGAGGGTGACACTGAAGCTTTCTTT. Amino acids: CAWSEEGDTEAFF. The chain combines TRBV30 with TRBJ1-1; D gene unclear. The V end lost 1 base, the J end lost 3 bases, and 9 bases lay between the germline ends. This CDR3 has 13 amino acids. Germline V gene lookup returns CDR1 GTSNPN and CDR2 SVGIG (reference sequence).

In the case of this clonotype: A much larger clone is a single base away; this may be a read error. The V gene is TRBV5-5, the J gene TRBJ2-2; possibly TRBD1 for D (5 bases). Germline CDR1 SGHKS, CDR2 YYEKEE (reference sequence). Trimming cost V 4 bases and J 1 base, with 11 bases left between them. CDR3 length: 15 amino acids. CDR3 sequence (DNA): TGTGCCAGCAGCCGTACTGGACAGAACACCGGGGAGCTGTTTTTT. It translates to CASSRTGQNTGELFF.

Note on this clonotype: A read error may produce the germline difference seen at one junction end. The gene calls are TRBV11-2 and TRBJ2-1; D gene ambiguous. Germline CDR1 SGHAT, CDR2 FQNNGV. The CDR3 has 14 amino acids. CDR3 in DNA: TGTACCAGCAGCTACGAGGCAGCGTACAATGAGCAGTTCTTC. Amino acids: CTSSYEAAYNEQFF.

Many counts were recorded for this clonotype. The gene calls are TRBV5-6 and TRBJ2-7; no reliable D call. The CDR3 is 12 amino acids. V was pared by 4 bases and J by 5 bases, with 10 bases between. CDR1 and CDR2 (germline): SGHDT, YYEEEE. CDR3 in DNA: TGTGCCAGCAGCCCAGTTGGGGACGAGCAGTACTTC. It encodes CASSPVGDEQYF.

Details on this clonotype: Lacking the conserved final phenylalanine or tryptophan, this CDR3 likely reflects a read error. The chain is built from TRBV11-2 and TRBJ1-1; D not certain. Deletions cut 0 bases from V and 4 bases from J, with 6 bases between. CDR3 size: 13 residues. Germline lookup yields CDR1 SGHAT and CDR2 FQNNGV. For the CDR3, the DNA is TGTGCCAGCAGCTTAGAGATGGGCACTGAAGCTTTCATT. Translated: CASSLEMGTEAFI.

The rearrangement links TRBV11-2 to TRBJ2-3; 10 bases align to TRBD2. The CDR3 has 16 residues. CDR1 and CDR2 from the germline V gene are SGHAT and FQNNGV. The junction had 14 bases not matched to a gene; V was cut back by 11 bases and J by 3 bases. CDR3 sequence (DNA): TGTGCCGGTAGCTTAGAGGGACTAGCGTTGACAGATACGCAGTATTTT. Residues: CAGSLEGLALTDTQYF.

Note on this clonotype: A read error may explain this, as a much larger clone is one base away. This chain links TRBV10-3 with TRBJ2-2; 7 bases are shared with TRBD2. The CDR3 runs 12 residues. The germline V gene has CDR1 ENHRY and CDR2 SYGVKD. The DNA of the CDR3 is TGTGCCATCCAAAGCGGGACCGGGGTGCTGTTTTTT. Translating gives CAIQSGTGVLFF.

Comments on this clonotype: At one of its ends the junction is not consistent with the germline gene, which may arise from a read error. The J gene is TRBJ2-3, the V gene TRBV29-1, with D tentatively TRBD2 (5 bases). Germline V gives CDR1 SQVTM, CDR2 ANQGSEA. There are 14 residues in the CDR3. This CDR3 is CSLEAGRRTDTQYF. Written as DNA, the CDR3 is TGCAGCCTTGAAGCTGGGCGGAGGACAGATACGCAGTATTTT.

This clonotype has at least ten counts. The V gene is TRBV12-3 or TRBV12-4, the J gene TRBJ2-3; TRBD2 aligns across 9 bases. The junction had 5 bases not matched to a gene; V was cut back by 4 bases and J by 6 bases. The CDR3 length is 14 residues. In DNA, the CDR3 is TGTGCCAGCAGTTACGGACTAGCGAGCGATACGCAGTATTTT. Translating it yields CASSYGLASDTQYF.

The rearrangement links TRBV2 to TRBJ1-5; no definite D call. This CDR3 has 14 amino acids. Germline lookup yields CDR1 SNHLY and CDR2 FYNNEI. V dropped 7 bases and J dropped 3 bases, with 13 bases sitting between them. The CDR3 nucleotides are TGTGCCAGCACTGGCAAATATATCAATCAGCCCCAGCATTTT. Protein sequence: CASTGKYINQPQHF.

The chain carries TRBV29-1 and TRBJ2-1, with unresolved D. V lost 3 bases and J lost 16, with 22 bases in between. This CDR3 is 13 amino acids long. The germline V gene encodes CDR1 SQVTM and CDR2 ANQGSEA. The CDR3 loop reads CSVDGNSYNGQFF. CDR3 in DNA: TGCAGCGTTGACGGTAACTCCTACAATGGGCAATTCTTC.